The clone carrying this T cell receptor (beta chain) occurred a few times. Its antigen is currently unknown. The data belong to a study of T cells after yellow fever vaccination. Study-wide context: SMART-Seq v4 Ultra Low Input prepared the low-cell-number fractions.

MiXCR, applied by TCRdb to the 5' RACE reads, yields one record per CDR3 protein. The data contain a few hundred thousand distinct CDR3 sequences, around 8.6% of them seen just once; the ten biggest clones take up over 3%. Regarding the study as a whole: CD4 and CD8 compartments shared a small share of clonotypes. Reappearance after the booster was seen for most primary-vaccination clones, at 96% CD4 and 85% to 90% CD8.

Germline CDR1 SGHRS, CDR2 YFSETQ. V shed 0 bases and J shed 5 bases, with 8 bases lying between them. This CDR3 has 13 residues. The sample here was CD4+ T cells sorted from PBMCs, taken 5 days after the yellow fever booster vaccination. The source is a man aged 18 to 29 who received the YFV17D yellow fever vaccine. The chain has TRBV5-1 and TRBJ1-1; TRBD1 might be the D (5 bases). The DNA of the CDR3 is TGCGCCAGCAGCTTGGAAGGGGTAACTGAAGCTTTCTTT. This encodes CASSLEGVTEAFF.